The 32 T cell receptor beta chains presented below share a single source sample, sequenced in a study of T cell responses to AZD1222 COVID-19 vaccine. Profiling relied on immunoSEQ multiplex PCR, and the TCRdb table lists in-frame clones only, not all of them. This table has about 150,000 clones, roughly nine tenths appearing once. This specimen was peripheral blood, taken on day 0 of AZD1222 vaccination. These receptors came from an adult in good health.

The chain links TRBV19 to TRBJ1-3, with D tentatively TRBD1 (6 bases). The V gene's germline CDR1 is LNHDA and CDR2 SQIVND (reference sequence). Trimming removed 7 bases from V and 2 bases from J, with 12 bases in between. The CDR3 loop spans 14 amino acids. CDR3 DNA sequence: TGTGCCAGTATAGCAGGGGAGGCTGGAAACACCATATATTTT. This encodes CASIAGEAGNTIYF. The full variable domain, in which reference TRBV19 and TRBJ1-3 provide the parts outside the CDR3, is DGGITQSPKYLFRKEGQNVTLSCEQNLNHDAMYWYRQDPGQGLRLIYYSQIVNDFQKGDIAEGYSVSREKKESFPLTVTSAQKNPTAFYLCASIAGEAGNTIYFGEGSWLTVV.

The rearrangement links TRBV6-5 to TRBJ1-1, with 9 bases fitting TRBD1. Germline V lookup: CDR1 MNHEY, CDR2 SVGAGI. This CDR3 has 13 amino acids. With 6 bases clipped from V and 5 bases from J, the junction kept 4 bases outside the gene matches. The CDR3 reads CASRQGARTEAFF. CDR3 nucleotides: TGTGCCAGCAGACAGGGGGCGAGGACTGAAGCTTTCTTT.

The chain joins TRBV5-1 to TRBJ2-3; D remains unclear. The V gene lost 4 bases and the J gene lost 0 bases, with 15 bases spanning the gap. Germline CDR1 is SGHRS and CDR2 is YFSETQ. This CDR3 has 16 amino acids. In nucleotides, the CDR3 is TGCGCCAGCAGCAGTGGTACGGAACTTAGCACAGATACGCAGTATTTT. Its protein product is CASSSGTELSTDTQYF.

The rearrangement joins TRBV19 to TRBJ1-1, with TRBD1 matching over 7 bases. In germline, CDR1 is LNHDA, CDR2 SQIVND (reference sequence). The CDR3 spans 17 residues. The trim removed 3 bases at V and 1 base at J, leaving 11 bases unmatched. The CDR3 nucleotides read TGTGCCAGTAGTATGAACCGACAGGGCCGAGGGAACACTGAAGCTTTCTTT. Amino acids: CASSMNRQGRGNTEAFF. The variable domain in full, completed from reference TRBV19 and TRBJ1-1, reads DGGITQSPKYLFRKEGQNVTLSCEQNLNHDAMYWYRQDPGQGLRLIYYSQIVNDFQKGDIAEGYSVSREKKESFPLTVTSAQKNPTAFYLCASSMNRQGRGNTEAFFGQGTRLTVV.

The chain recombines TRBV5-4 with TRBJ2-5, with TRBD2 matching 10 bases. The V segment lost 4 bases and the J segment 0 bases; nucleotides outside the gene matches: 9. This CDR3 has 17 residues. CDR1 is SGHNT and CDR2 is YYREEE in the germline V gene (reference sequence). In nucleotides, the CDR3 is TGTGCCAGCAGCCGCCGGACTAGCGGAGGGAACCAAGAGACCCAGTACTTC. Its translation is CASSRRTSGGNQETQYF.

The CDR3 loop reads CASSTRGRDTQYF. CDR3 coding DNA: TGTGCCAGCAGTACCCGAGGTCGCGATACGCAGTATTTT. The chain links TRBV28 to TRBJ2-3; unclear D gene. This CDR3 has 13 residues. Trimming removed 5 bases at V and 6 bases at J, with 12 bases between. Germline CDR1 reads MDHEN; CDR2 reads SYDVKM.

The chain combines TRBV5-4 with TRBJ2-1; D may be TRBD2 (6 bases). Germline CDR1 is SGHNT and CDR2 is YYREEE (reference sequence). With 6 bases removed from V and 0 bases from J, the gap between germline ends came to 16 bases. This CDR3 spans 16 amino acids. The CDR3 DNA is TGTGCCAGCACCTTACGTGCGGGGAGCTCCTACAATGAGCAGTTCTTC. Its translation is CASTLRAGSSYNEQFF. The variable domain in full, with the rest retrieved from reference TRBV5-4 and TRBJ2-1, is ETGVTQSPTHLIKTRGQQVTLRCSSQSGHNTVSWYQQALGQGPQFIFQYYREEENGRGNFPPRFSGLQFPNYSSELNVNALELDDSALYLCASTLRAGSSYNEQFFGPGTRLTVL.

J is TRBJ2-1 and V is TRBV7-2; D gene ambiguous. CDR1 SGHTA and CDR2 FQGNSA come from the germline V gene. The CDR3 covers 11 residues. Deletions cut 1 base from V and 9 bases from J, with 4 bases between. The CDR3 here is CASSLVGEQFF. The DNA of the CDR3 is TGTGCCAGCAGCTTAGTGGGTGAGCAGTTCTTC.

The chain is built from TRBV28 and TRBJ1-5; 8 nucleotides agree with TRBD1. Trimming at V came to 5 bases and at J to 0 bases, leaving 18 bases not matched to a gene. The CDR3 runs to 20 residues. Germline V gene lookup returns CDR1 MDHEN and CDR2 SYDVKM. The CDR3 DNA follows: TGTGCCAGCAGTCCAATTATGGGGACAGGCATCCTGTATAGCAATCAGCCCCAGCATTTT. Protein product: CASSPIMGTGILYSNQPQHF. The variable domain in full, completed from reference TRBV28 and TRBJ1-5, reads DVKVTQSSRYLVKRTGEKVFLECVQDMDHENMFWYRQDPGLGLRLIYFSYDVKMKEKGDIPEGYSVSREKKERFSLILESASTNQTSMYLCASSPIMGTGILYSNQPQHFGDGTRLSIL.

The chain employs TRBV18 and TRBJ2-7; 11 nucleotides match TRBD2. The CDR3 is made up of 16 amino acids. V was pared by 4 bases and J by 3 bases, with 8 bases of the junction left unmatched. The germline V gene has CDR1 KGHSH and CDR2 LQKENI. Here the CDR3 DNA reads TGTGCCAGCTCACTACGCGGGACTAGCGGATACTACGAGCAGTACTTC. Translating gives CASSLRGTSGYYEQYF.

The chain links TRBV20-1 to TRBJ2-7, with D unresolved. V lost 5 bases and J 4 bases, leaving 9 bases between the germline ends. The CDR3 is 11 amino acids. Germline lookup yields CDR1 DFQATT and CDR2 SNEGSKA (reference sequence). As DNA, the CDR3 is TGCAGTGCTCCCGACGGTTACGAGCAGTACTTC. Residues: CSAPDGYEQYF.

The chain employs TRBV29-1 and TRBJ2-7; 8 bases are shared with TRBD2. The CDR3 is made up of 14 amino acids. CDR1 is SQVTM and CDR2 is ANQGSEA in the germline V gene. Germline trimming cut 6 bases from V and 1 base from J; bases unmatched to any gene: 8. CDR3 coding DNA: TGCAGCGTAGCCAGCGGGAGAGGATCCTACGAGCAGTACTTC. Translated, it gives CSVASGRGSYEQYF.

The V gene is TRBV5-5, the J gene TRBJ2-7; a possible D gene is TRBD1 (5 bases). Trimming removed 3 bases at V and 2 bases at J, with 12 bases between. Looked up from germline, CDR1 is SGHKS and CDR2 is YYEKEE (reference sequence). The CDR3 extends over 14 amino acids. CDR3 nucleotides: TGTGCCAGCAGCTCACAGGTCTCGACCTACGAGCAGTACTTC. Translation gives CASSSQVSTYEQYF.

This clone was observed a few times. The rearrangement links TRBV12-3 or TRBV12-4 to TRBJ1-1, with D tentatively TRBD1 (5 bases). The CDR3 runs 13 residues. V shed 3 bases and J shed 5 bases, with 10 bases lying between them. CDR3 in amino acids: CASSFVEGTEAFF. In nucleotides, the CDR3 is TGTGCCAGCAGTTTTGTGGAGGGGACTGAAGCTTTCTTT.

The chain couples TRBV5-6 to TRBJ2-1, with 7 bases that match TRBD2. Germline V CDR1 and CDR2: SGHDT, YYEEEE. The length of the CDR3 is 16 residues. The V and J ends lost 4 bases and 1 base, in that order; junction bases with no gene match: 8. Here the CDR3 reads CASSQEGGRSYNEQFF. DNA for the CDR3: TGTGCCAGCAGCCAAGAAGGCGGGAGATCCTACAATGAGCAGTTCTTC.

The CDR3 DNA reads TGTGCCAGCAGTTTCTTAGGATTGGAGACCCAGTACTTC. Translated: CASSFLGLETQYF. The gene calls are TRBV12-3 or TRBV12-4 and TRBJ2-5; D remains unclear. The CDR3 sequence is 13 residues long. The V gene lost 3 bases and the J gene lost 5 bases, with 10 bases spanning the gap.

Worth noting for this clone: The same CDR3 can be traced to other DNA sequences in this sample. The V and J genes are TRBV3-1 (or the pseudogene TRBV3-2) and TRBJ1-2, with TRBD1 matching over 9 bases. Germline trimming cut 4 bases from V and 5 bases from J; bases unmatched to any gene: 2. CDR3 length: 13 amino acids. From germline, CDR1 is LGHDT and CDR2 YNNKEL (reference sequence). The CDR3 sequence: CASSRGQGYGYTF. The CDR3 DNA reads TGTGCCAGCAGCCGGGGACAGGGATATGGCTACACCTTC.

V gene TRBV19 combines with J gene TRBJ2-7; D remains unclear. V was trimmed by 2 bases and J by 1 base, leaving 9 bases between them. CDR3 length: 14 amino acids. The germline V gene has CDR1 LNHDA and CDR2 SQIVND (reference sequence). The chain's CDR3 is CASSINRGSYEQYF. The CDR3 coding sequence is TGTGCCAGTAGTATAAATCGCGGATCCTACGAGCAGTACTTC.

The chain has TRBV7-9 and TRBJ1-3; possibly TRBD1 for D (5 bases). Looked up from germline, CDR1 is SEHNR and CDR2 is FQNEAQ (reference sequence). Trimming shortened V by 3 bases and J by 4 bases, and 16 bases separated the two germline ends. This CDR3 is built from 16 residues. The DNA of the CDR3 is TGTGCCAGCAGCTTTCACCGGGACCAAAGGGGAAACACCATATATTTT. This translates into CASSFHRDQRGNTIYF.

This chain uses TRBV5-4 with TRBJ2-4; unclear D gene. The germline V gene encodes CDR1 SGHNT and CDR2 YYREEE (reference sequence). The CDR3 runs 14 residues. V was clipped by 4 bases and J by 8 bases, with 16 bases between them. CDR3 amino acids: CASSHPTGLDIQYF. The CDR3 region has the DNA TGTGCCAGCAGCCATCCTACCGGATTGGACATTCAGTACTTC.

This clone occurred once. The V gene is TRBV6-5, the J gene TRBJ1-5, with D tentatively TRBD1 (5 bases). The CDR3 has 14 amino acids. V gave up 8 bases and J gave up 2 bases, with 13 bases separating them. Germline assignment: CDR1 MNHEY and CDR2 SVGAGI. CDR3 loop: CASVLREGNQPQHF. CDR3 nucleotide sequence: TGTGCCAGCGTCCTCAGGGAGGGCAATCAGCCCCAGCATTTT.

V is TRBV28 and J is TRBJ1-2, with D possibly being TRBD1 (5 bases). The CDR3 length is 13 residues. CDR1 is MDHEN and CDR2 is SYDVKM in the germline V gene. Trimming cost V 10 bases and J 3 bases, with 15 bases left between them. The CDR3 spells CATAPGTYYGYTF. Written as DNA, the CDR3 is TGTGCCACCGCTCCCGGGACTTACTATGGCTACACCTTC.

The chain joins TRBV4-1 to TRBJ2-3, with TRBD1 as a possible D gene (5 bases). The V end was cut by 4 bases, the J end by 3 bases, with 8 bases between. The CDR3 covers 13 residues. Germline V gene lookup returns CDR1 MGHRA and CDR2 YSYEKL. The DNA for the CDR3 is TGCGCCAGCAGCCCCCCAGGGACAGATACGCAGTATTTT. Its translation is CASSPPGTDTQYF.

The genes are TRBV10-2 and TRBJ2-7; 9 nucleotides line up with TRBD2. The CDR3 is 15 amino acids. CDR1 WSHSY and CDR2 SAAADI come from the germline V gene. V lost 2 bases and J lost 1; bases outside the gene matches: 3. The CDR3 DNA sequence: TGCGCCAGCAGTGAGCCGGCGGGAGGGTCCTACGAGCAGTACTTC. It translates to CASSEPAGGSYEQYF.

Only one count was recorded for this clone. The chain links TRBV5-1 to TRBJ2-1; tentative D call: TRBD2 (6 bases). Trimming took 1 base from V and 7 from J, leaving 12 bases between them. The CDR3 runs to 14 residues. Germline assignment: CDR1 SGHRS and CDR2 YFSETQ. CDR3 DNA sequence: TGCGCCAGCAGCTTGTTGTCTAGCGTAAATGAGCAGTTCTTC. It codes for CASSLLSSVNEQFF.

The rearrangement joins TRBV27 to TRBJ1-2; 8 positions match TRBD1. J gave up 8 bases and V 0 bases, and 20 bases lay outside the gene matches. This CDR3 is built from 19 residues. Germline V lookup: CDR1 MNHEY, CDR2 SMNVEV (reference sequence). For the CDR3, the DNA is TGTGCCAGCAGTTTATCATCCCGGCCAGGGGGCAGGGGGAGAGGAGGCTACACCTTC. This sequence encodes CASSLSSRPGGRGRGGYTF.

The chain carries TRBV18 and TRBJ1-4; possibly TRBD1 for D (6 bases). The CDR3 has 15 residues. CDR1 is KGHSH and CDR2 is LQKENI in the germline V gene. The V gene lost 3 bases and the J gene lost 6 bases, with 14 bases spanning the gap. CDR3 sequence reads: CASSPRAGADEKLFF. DNA for the CDR3: TGTGCCAGCTCACCGCGGGCGGGGGCGGATGAAAAACTGTTTTTT.

Note on this clone: This CDR3 is also generated by other DNA sequences in the sample. The CDR3 DNA is TGTGCCAGCAGCGTATCCGTACCGAATGAGCAGTTCTTC. Its protein is CASSVSVPNEQFF. The V and J genes are TRBV9 and TRBJ2-1; D is undetermined. The V gene's germline CDR1 is SGDLS and CDR2 YYNGEE. This CDR3 has 13 amino acids. Trimming left V 1 base short and J 7 bases short, with 9 bases between.

J is TRBJ2-7 and V is TRBV28; 11 bases align to TRBD1. Germline lookup yields CDR1 MDHEN and CDR2 SYDVKM. This CDR3 is 15 amino acids long. V lost 5 bases to trimming and J lost 3 bases; unmatched junction nucleotides: 6. The DNA of the CDR3 is TGTGCCAGCAGTCTAGGGACAGGGGGTTTCTACGAGCAGTACTTC. Protein sequence: CASSLGTGGFYEQYF.

V is TRBV6-5 and J is TRBJ1-3; D might be TRBD1 (6 bases). V was pared by 0 bases and J by 0 bases, with 9 bases between. Germline V gene sequence: CDR1 MNHEY, CDR2 SVGAGI. This CDR3 contains 16 residues. The CDR3 here is CASSYSGAFSGNTIYF. The CDR3 coding sequence is TGTGCCAGCAGTTACTCGGGGGCCTTCTCTGGAAACACCATATATTTT.

A few counts support this clone. V gene TRBV28 combines with J gene TRBJ1-6; 7 bases fit TRBD1. In germline, CDR1 is MDHEN, CDR2 SYDVKM. Trimming took 7 bases from V and 6 from J; bases not matched to a gene: 9. The CDR3 consists of 15 residues. The DNA of the CDR3 is TGTGCCAGCACCCCTCCGGGACAGTCTAATTCACCCCTCCACTTT. Translating gives CASTPPGQSNSPLHF.

The V call is TRBV18, the J call TRBJ1-2; possibly TRBD1 for D (5 bases). Germline assignment: CDR1 KGHSH and CDR2 LQKENI. Between the trimmed V and J ends, which lost 3 bases and 4 bases, there was a span of 15 bases. The CDR3 extends over 15 amino acids. The CDR3 DNA reads as TGTGCCAGCTCACCGGGGACCTCATGGGTCTATGGCTACACCTTC. Amino acid sequence: CASSPGTSWVYGYTF.